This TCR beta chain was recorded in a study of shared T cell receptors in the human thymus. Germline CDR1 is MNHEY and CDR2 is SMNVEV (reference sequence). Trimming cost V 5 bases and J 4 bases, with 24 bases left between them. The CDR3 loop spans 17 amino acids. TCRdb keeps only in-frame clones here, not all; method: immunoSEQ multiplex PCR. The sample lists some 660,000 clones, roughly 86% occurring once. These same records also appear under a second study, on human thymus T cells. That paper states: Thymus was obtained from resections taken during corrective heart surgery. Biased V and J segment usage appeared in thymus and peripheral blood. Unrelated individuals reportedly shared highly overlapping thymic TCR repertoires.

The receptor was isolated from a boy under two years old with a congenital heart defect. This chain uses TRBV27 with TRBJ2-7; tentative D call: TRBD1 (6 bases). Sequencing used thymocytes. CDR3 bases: TGTGCCAGCAGTATAGGACAGAACGAAGCGTTAAAGTACGAGCAGTACTTC. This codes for CASSIGQNEALKYEQYF.